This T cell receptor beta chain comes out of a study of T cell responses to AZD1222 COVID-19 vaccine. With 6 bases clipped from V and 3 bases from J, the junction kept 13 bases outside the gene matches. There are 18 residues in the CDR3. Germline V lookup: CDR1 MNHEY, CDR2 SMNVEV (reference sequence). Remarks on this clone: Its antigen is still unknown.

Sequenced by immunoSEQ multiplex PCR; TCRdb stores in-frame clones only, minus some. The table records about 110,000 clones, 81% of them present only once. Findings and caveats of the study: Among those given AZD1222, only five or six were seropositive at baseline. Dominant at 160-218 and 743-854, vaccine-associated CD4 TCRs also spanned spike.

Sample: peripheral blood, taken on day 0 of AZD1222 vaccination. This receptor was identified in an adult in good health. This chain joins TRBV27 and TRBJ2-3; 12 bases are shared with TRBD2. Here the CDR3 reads CASSPIPSGGARTDTQYF. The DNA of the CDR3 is TGTGCCAGCAGCCCTATCCCTAGCGGGGGGGCCCGGACAGATACGCAGTATTTT.